This TCR beta chain is drawn from a study of regulatory T cells in long-lasting Graves disease. Study outcomes and limitations: Sampling was limited to peripheral blood rather than thyroid tissue.

This clonotype turned up a few times. The antigen is unknown. As to time point: newly diagnosed GD, antithyroid drugs for less than 3 months. Generation of the TCR library employed RNA extracted from PBMCs. Patients all came to the study from an endocrinology department in Xi'an, China. Trimming shortened V by 6 bases and J by 3 bases, and 9 bases separated the two germline ends. CDR3 size: 12 residues. Germline V CDR1 and CDR2: MDHEN, SYDVKM. The TCR beta library used iRepertoire HTBI primers with Arm-PCR amplification of CDR3. MiXCR was run by TCRdb on the multiplex PCR reads, yielding one entry per CDR3 protein. Found here are fewer than 400,000 distinct CDR3 sequences, about a sixth of them singletons; the top ten hold more than 30%.

The sample consisted of peripheral blood mononuclear cells (PBMCs), taken at new diagnosis, from a patient treated with antithyroid drugs. This TCR was recovered from a female donor with Graves disease. This rearrangement joins TRBV28 to TRBJ2-7, with a weak D call TRBD2 (5 bases). The CDR3 DNA sequence: TGTGCCAGCAGCGGGGAGTTCTACGAGCAGTACTTC. Protein: CASSGEFYEQYF.